A selection of T cell receptor beta chains follows, all from one sample in a study of blood T cell repertoires in COVID-19. Clones were read by immunoSEQ multiplex PCR, and TCRdb kept only the in-frame ones, dropping some. The top ten hold around 3.6% of the sample, which has approximately 250,000 clones, around 83% seen once. Specimen: peripheral blood. The receptors were sampled from a man between 18 and 29 years old with active or convalescent COVID-19. Each CDR3 is given with its conserved first and last residue. The order of the fields is J gene, V gene, clone size, D gene, CDR3 DNA, CDR3 protein. The D gene is left open where the match is weak. The size of a clone is reported for some rows only, either as once, few or many, or as a class for expanded clones.

>TRBJ2-5|TRBV6-7|.|.
TGTGCCGGCACCGGGCCCGGGAACTTC
CAGTGPGNF
>TRBJ2-7|TRBV12-5|.|.
TGTGCTAGTGAATCACAGGACAACTACGAGCAGTACTTC
CASESQDNYEQYF
>TRBJ1-5|TRBV28|.|TRBD1
TGTGCCACGTCTCCGGGACAGACCAACAATCAGCCCCAGCATTTT
CATSPGQTNNQPQHF
>TRBJ1-4|TRBV2|.|.
TGTGCCAGCAGTGATTCGGTCGGTACCCTGTTTTTT
CASSDSVGTLFF
>TRBJ2-7|TRBV5-6|.|.
TGTGCCAGCAGCTTGGTTCCAGGATCCGAGCAGTACTTC
CASSLVPGSEQYF
>TRBJ2-2|TRBV9|.|.
TGTGCCAGCAGCGTAGTCGCCGGGGAGCTGTTTTTT
CASSVVAGELFF
>TRBJ1-4|TRBV5-1|.|TRBD1
TGCGCCAGCAGCTCTCAGGGGGGAACGGTGCAAAAACTGTTTTTT
CASSSQGGTVQKLFF
>TRBJ2-1|TRBV6-6|.|TRBD1
TGTGCCAGCGTAGGGGACAGGTGGTTCTTC
CASVGDRWFF
>TRBJ1-5|TRBV30|.|.
TGTGCCTGGAGTGTGGTGGGTGGAGGGCCCCAGCATTTT
CAWSVVGGGPQHF
>TRBJ2-1|TRBV6-5|.|TRBD1
TGTGCCAGCAGTTCGTTGACAGGGTGGACCTACAATGAGCAGTTCTTC
CASSSLTGWTYNEQFF
>TRBJ2-3|TRBV19|.|TRBD2
TGTGCCAGTCTACTAGCGGGGGCTGCAGATACGCAGTATTTT
CASLLAGAADTQYF
>TRBJ1-1|TRBV10-3|few|TRBD1
TGTGCCATCAGAGGTTTCTCCCGGGACAGGGAAAACACTGAAGCTTTCTTT
CAIRGFSRDRENTEAFF
>TRBJ1-2|TRBV30|.|TRBD1
TGTGCCTGTTATTCCCAGACAGGGCAGTATGGCTACACCTTC
CACYSQTGQYGYTF
>TRBJ2-3|TRBV2|.|.
TGTGCCAGCAGTGACGGTCAGGGTCAAGATACGCAGTATTTT
CASSDGQGQDTQYF
>TRBJ1-2|TRBV12-3/TRBV12-4|.|.
TGTGCCAGCAGTTTGGCCCGGCGGAGCTACACCTTC
CASSLARRSYTF
>TRBJ2-3|TRBV7-2|.|TRBD2
TGTGCCAGCAGCTACTCTAGCGGGGGGGGCACAGATACGCAGTATTTT
CASSYSSGGGTDTQYF
>TRBJ2-3|TRBV12-3/TRBV12-4|.|.
TGTGCCAGCGGCTGGACAGTTTCGCAGTATTTT
CASGWTVSQYF
>TRBJ1-5|TRBV19|.|TRBD1
TGTGCCAGTAGTGAGGAGACAGGGAGGATTGGCAATCAGCCCCAGCATTTT
CASSEETGRIGNQPQHF
>TRBJ2-2|TRBV7-9|.|TRBD2
TGTGCCAGCAGCCCGGGGGCTAGCGGGGCGAACACCGGGGAGCTGTTTTTT
CASSPGASGANTGELFF
>TRBJ1-2|TRBV5-4|.|.
TGTGCCAGCAGCACTCAACAGGGCTCGAAGCCCTATGGCTACACCTTC
CASSTQQGSKPYGYTF
>TRBJ1-2|TRBV9|once|TRBD1
TGTGCCAGCAGCGAGACCGGGACAGACTATGGCTACACCTTC
CASSETGTDYGYTF
>TRBJ2-7|TRBV7-9|.|.
TGTGCCAGTTCTCTAGGCGGCCCCTACGAGCAGTACTTC
CASSLGGPYEQYF
>TRBJ2-7|TRBV11-2|.|.
TGTGCCAGCAGCTTAGTGGGGGGACCGAGAAGCAACGAGCAGTACTTC
CASSLVGGPRSNEQYF
>TRBJ1-2|TRBV5-1|.|.
TGCGCCAGCGGTGGGACTATGGGGGACCAAAACTATGGCTACACCTTC
CASGGTMGDQNYGYTF
>TRBJ1-1|TRBV7-6|.|TRBD1
TGTGCCAGCAGCTTAGGTACTGGGACAGCTATGAACACTGAAGCTTTCTTT
CASSLGTGTAMNTEAFF
>TRBJ2-2|TRBV6-6|.|.
TGTGCCAGCAGAAGGGGGGGAAACGATTTCACCGGGGAGCTGTTTTTT
CASRRGGNDFTGELFF
>TRBJ1-3|TRBV5-1|.|.
TGCGCCAGCAGGCGATCAGGGACTGGAAACACCATATATTTT
CASRRSGTGNTIYF
>TRBJ2-5|TRBV6-2/TRBV6-3|.|TRBD1
TGTGCCAGCAGCCCATGGACAGGGCTATTTCAAGAGACCCAGTACTTC
CASSPWTGLFQETQYF
>TRBJ2-7|TRBV14|.|.
TGTGCCAGCAGCCAAGATTTTGGGCCAAACGGCGAGCAGTACTTC
CASSQDFGPNGEQYF
>TRBJ1-2|TRBV6-2/TRBV6-3|.|.
TGTGCCAGCAGTTACTCCTCCAAGGGGGGGAACTATGGCTACACCTTC
CASSYSSKGGNYGYTF
>TRBJ2-1|TRBV19|.|.
TGTGCCACCCTAGGGGGTCGGGTTAATGAGCAGTTCTTC
CATLGGRVNEQFF
>TRBJ1-3|TRBV6-5|.|.
TGTGCCAGCAGTTACGCGGACACCATATATTTT
CASSYADTIYF
>TRBJ1-2|TRBV29-1|few|.
TGCAGCGTTCTTCTCGATAGGGGAGGCTACACCTTC
CSVLLDRGGYTF
>TRBJ1-2|TRBV13|.|TRBD1
TGTGCCAGCAGTTCTGGCGGGACAGGGAGTGGCTACACCTTC
CASSSGGTGSGYTF
>TRBJ2-3|TRBV7-3|.|.
TGTGCCAGCAGCTTTTACGGAGATACGCAGTATTTT
CASSFYGDTQYF
>TRBJ2-3|TRBV6-5|.|.
TGTGCCAGCACCCCCTGGGGGGGCCCGGATACGCAGTATTTT
CASTPWGGPDTQYF
>TRBJ1-2|TRBV19|.|.
TGTGCCAGTAGTGAGAAGTTCTATGGCTACACCTTC
CASSEKFYGYTF
>TRBJ2-5|TRBV7-6|.|.
TGTGCCAGCAGCTTCTTTGGGGGGCAAGAGACCCAGTACTTC
CASSFFGGQETQYF
>TRBJ1-1|TRBV6-5|.|.
TGTGCCAGCACTCCGAGGATAAGGGGCGAAGCTTTCTTT
CASTPRIRGEAFF
>TRBJ1-2|TRBV6-2/TRBV6-3|once|.
TGTGCCAGCAGTTACTCGACTGGGGGCTACACCTTC
CASSYSTGGYTF
>TRBJ2-2|TRBV3-1/TRBV3-2|few|.
TGTGCCAGCAGATACGGACAGTCGAACACCGGGGAGCTGTTTTTT
CASRYGQSNTGELFF
>TRBJ2-7|TRBV28|.|TRBD1
TGTGCCAGCATTCAGGGGGGACAGGGATCCTACGAGCAGTACTTC
CASIQGGQGSYEQYF
>TRBJ2-5|TRBV24-1|.|TRBD1
TGTGCCACCAGAGCCGGGACAGGAGGCATAGAGACCCAGTACTTC
CATRAGTGGIETQYF
>TRBJ2-7|TRBV3-1/TRBV3-2|.|.
TGTGCCAGCAGCCAAGATTCGAGGAGTACCTACGAGCAGTACTTC
CASSQDSRSTYEQYF
>TRBJ1-1|TRBV27|once|TRBD1
TGTGCCAGCAGTTTGCGACAGGGGGCCCCTGAAGCTTTCTTT
CASSLRQGAPEAFF
>TRBJ1-2|TRBV28|.|TRBD1
TGTGCCAGCAGCATACAGGGGAGGATTCATGGCTACACCTTC
CASSIQGRIHGYTF
>TRBJ1-1|TRBV21-1|.|.
TGTGCCAGCAGCAAAAAGAGCCCCGCTGGACAGGGGGGGATCACTGAAGCTTTCTTT
CASSKKSPAGQGGITEAFF
>TRBJ2-7|TRBV28|.|.
TGTGCCAGCAGTTTCCGAGACGAGCAGTACTTC
CASSFRDEQYF
>TRBJ2-2|TRBV25-1|.|.
TGTGCCAGCAGTGTAGATAGCGGCCCCATATCATCCGGGGAGCTGTTTTTT
CASSVDSGPISSGELFF
>TRBJ2-7|TRBV28|.|TRBD2
TGTGCCAGCAGTCACCTGAAGCTAGCGGGGGCTTACGAGCAGTACTTC
CASSHLKLAGAYEQYF
>TRBJ1-5|TRBV19|.|TRBD1
TGTGCCAGTAGTGGGGACAGTTATCAGCCCCAGCATTTT
CASSGDSYQPQHF
>TRBJ1-2|TRBV12-5|once|.
TGTGCCCTTTCGGGGGGCTATGGCTACACCTTC
CALSGGYGYTF
>TRBJ2-1|TRBV30|once|TRBD2
TGTGCCTGGAGTCCAAAGGGACTAGCGGACAATGAGCAGTTCTTC
CAWSPKGLADNEQFF
>TRBJ2-1|TRBV25-1|.|TRBD2
TGTGCCAGCAGTGAATTGGGGGGAGGGCCTAACAATGAGCAGTTCTTC
CASSELGGGPNNEQFF
>TRBJ1-6|TRBV14|.|.
TGTGCCAGCAGCCAGATCGCGGGTACAAATAATTCACCCCTCCACTTT
CASSQIAGTNNSPLHF
>TRBJ2-1|TRBV9|.|.
TGTGCCAGCAGCGGATCATCACGGGAGAGGAACCATGAGCAGTTCTTC
CASSGSSRERNHEQFF
>TRBJ1-2|TRBV6-5|.|TRBD1
TGTGCCAGCAGCCCCGACAGGGACTATGGCTACACCTTC
CASSPDRDYGYTF
>TRBJ2-1|TRBV9|.|TRBD2
TGTGCCAGCAGCACCGGGAGGGGGATAAACAATGAGCAGTTCTTC
CASSTGRGINNEQFF